These T cell receptor beta chains were read from a single sample in a study of early stage breast cancer tumors. Method: immunoSEQ multiplex PCR; TCRdb's copy keeps in-frame clones and lacks some. This table has tens of thousands of clones, around four fifths appearing once. Input material: blood. These receptors all come from a person aged 40 to 49 with breast cancer. The conserved cysteine and the conserved F or W are not part of the CDR3 here. Fields, in order: V gene, J gene, CDR3 protein.

TRBV27,TRBJ1-1,ASSLSSDRQAF
TRBV11-3,TRBJ2-7,ASSTGTAQQY
TRBV19,TRBJ2-1,ASSEKPGLAGENEQF
TRBV13,TRBJ2-1,ASSSKINSYNEQF
TRBV11-1,TRBJ2-7,ASSLDRLGYEQY
TRBV7-2,TRBJ1-1,ASSLESWTEAF
TRBV12-5,TRBJ2-1,ASGLIISSYNEQF
TRBV5-8,TRBJ2-1,ASSLPWGQGNREQF
TRBV4-1,TRBJ2-7,ASSQDRGYEQY
TRBV18,TRBJ1-2,ASSPASSPNYGYT
TRBV7-2,TRBJ1-1,ASSLVQAMNTEAF
TRBV4-1,TRBJ1-2,ASSQLSANYGYT
TRBV2,TRBJ2-1,ASSRTSGSFEQF
TRBV9,TRBJ2-2,ASSVGLAPGELF
TRBV19,TRBJ2-2,ASSIGTGELF
TRBV7-9,TRBJ1-3,ASSLETGFSGNTIY
TRBV9,TRBJ1-2,ASSAPSNYGYT
TRBV7-8,TRBJ2-7,ASSSQSHSYEQY
TRBV27,TRBJ2-1,ASTGWNEQF
TRBV25-1,TRBJ1-1,ASSEPRGGEHPF
TRBV11-3,TRBJ2-1,ASTIGPGQGLFNEQF
TRBV19,TRBJ2-3,ASRTGTGGTDTQY
TRBV21-1,TRBJ1-5,ASSKRHGRANTSGNQPQH
TRBV11-2,TRBJ2-7,ASSSYRDRAYEQY
TRBV19,TRBJ2-7,ASSIQAGGPASQGEQY
TRBV29-1,TRBJ1-2,SVGTPAARLSGYT
TRBV29-1,TRBJ2-5,SVGASGNEETQY
TRBV7-3,TRBJ2-1,ASSPGLAVNEQF
TRBV6-5,TRBJ2-7,ASSPGTWGTYEQY
TRBV5-1,TRBJ2-7,ASSPGLLSYEQY
TRBV7-6,TRBJ2-2,ASSLAPGLSTGELF
TRBV7-6,TRBJ2-7,ASAEGSSYEQY
TRBV7-2,TRBJ2-7,ASSLDYRAYEQY
TRBV7-2,TRBJ2-1,ASSSGTSRQF
TRBV4-2,TRBJ2-1,ASSRTHLAGPPYNEQF
TRBV7-9,TRBJ1-2,ASSERGQGGGYT